This TCR beta chain appears in the sequencing data of a study of blood T cell repertoires in COVID-19. Study in general: Acute and convalescent COVID-19 samples came from the United States, Italy and Spain. Sources were T cells, B-cell-depleted T cells, or PBMCs; the material itself was cDNA or gDNA.

Source study methods: Nucleated cell number was recorded as an estimate derived from reference gene primer amplification. The repertoire was sequenced with immunoSEQ multiplex PCR; TCRdb's copy has only in-frame clones and lacks some. V and J calls and clone size come straight from that table; D and trimming were deduced from the DNA. The data hold 200,000 to 250,000 clones, with around 82% observed a single time. Germline-derived CDR1 and CDR2 are SGHDT and YYEEEE. Trimming removed 2 bases from V and 0 bases from J, with 6 bases in between. The CDR3 length is 13 residues. The origin of this receptor is a woman aged 55-70 years with acute or convalescent COVID-19. The chain combines TRBV5-6 with TRBJ2-7; D gene ambiguous. The sequencing input was peripheral blood. This CDR3 reads CASSLAISYEQYF. DNA for the CDR3: TGTGCCAGCAGCTTAGCGATCTCCTACGAGCAGTACTTC.